This TCR beta chain emerged from a study of cytomegalovirus exposure and HLA in healthy donors. Here immunoSEQ multiplex PCR was the method, and the copy in TCRdb shows in-frame clones only, minus some. The data contain 100,000 to 150,000 clones, 94% of them singletons. CDR3 length equals 15 residues. V dropped 0 bases and J dropped 7 bases, with 18 bases sitting between them. From germline, CDR1 is SQVTM and CDR2 ANQGSEA. Sequencing used PBMCs. The chain uses TRBV29-1 and TRBJ1-1; the D gene is possibly TRBD1 (5 bases). The clonotype originates from a woman in her late teens or twenties in good health and CMV-seronegative. The DNA for the CDR3 is TGCAGCGTTGAAGATATCGGGGGGGAGGACGTTGAAGCTTTCTTT. This encodes CSVEDIGGEDVEAFF.